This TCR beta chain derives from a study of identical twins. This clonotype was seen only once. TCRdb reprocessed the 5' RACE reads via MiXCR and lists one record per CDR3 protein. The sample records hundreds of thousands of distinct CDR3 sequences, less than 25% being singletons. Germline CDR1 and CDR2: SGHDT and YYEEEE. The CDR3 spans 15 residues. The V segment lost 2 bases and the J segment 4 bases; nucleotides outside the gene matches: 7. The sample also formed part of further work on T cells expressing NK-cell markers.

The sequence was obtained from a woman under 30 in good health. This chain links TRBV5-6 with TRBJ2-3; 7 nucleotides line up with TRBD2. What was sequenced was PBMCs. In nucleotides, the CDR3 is TGTGCCAGCAGCTTAAGAGCGGGAACGTCAGATACGCAGTATTTT. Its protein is CASSLRAGTSDTQYF.